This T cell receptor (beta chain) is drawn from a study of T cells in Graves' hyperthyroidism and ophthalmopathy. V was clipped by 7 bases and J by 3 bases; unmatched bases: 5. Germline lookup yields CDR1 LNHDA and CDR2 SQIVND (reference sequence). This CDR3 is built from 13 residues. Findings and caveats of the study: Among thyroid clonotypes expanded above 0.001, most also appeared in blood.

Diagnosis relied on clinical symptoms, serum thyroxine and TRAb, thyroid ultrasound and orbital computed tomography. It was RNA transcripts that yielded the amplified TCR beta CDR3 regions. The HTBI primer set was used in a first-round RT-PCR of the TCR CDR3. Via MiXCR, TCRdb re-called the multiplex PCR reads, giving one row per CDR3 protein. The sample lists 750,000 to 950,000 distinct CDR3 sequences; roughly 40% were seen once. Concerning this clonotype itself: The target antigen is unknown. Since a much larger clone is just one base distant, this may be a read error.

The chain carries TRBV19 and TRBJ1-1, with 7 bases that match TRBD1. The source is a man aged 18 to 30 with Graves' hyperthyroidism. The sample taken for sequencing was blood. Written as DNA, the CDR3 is TGTGCCAGTATTCAGGGGGAGGACACTGAAGCTTTCTTT. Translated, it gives CASIQGEDTEAFF.